A single sample is the source of the 2 T cell receptor beta chains below, sequenced in a study of response to subunit inactivated influenza vaccine. TCRdb analysed the RT-PCR reads with MiXCR anew, one entry per CDR3 protein. The repertoire holds about 780,000 distinct CDR3 sequences, with about 18% as singletons. Sequencing was performed on PBMCs from blood, taken 4 to 6 days after vaccination. These receptors came from a middle-aged man who received an inactivated influenza vaccine.

The chain carries TRBV7-6 and TRBJ2-6; D remains unclear. This CDR3 region has 20 residues. The V gene lost 1 base and the J gene lost 0 bases, with 19 bases spanning the gap. Germline V gives CDR1 SGHVS, CDR2 FNYEAQ. This CDR3 reads CASSLVPQVVRTSGANVLTF. The CDR3 coding sequence is TGTGCCAGCAGCTTAGTTCCCCAGGTAGTTAGGACCTCTGGGGCCAACGTCCTGACTTTC.

This clonotype showed up just a few times. J is TRBJ2-2 and V is TRBV15; D might be TRBD1 or TRBD2, each matching 7 bases. CDR3 length: 15 residues. Germline CDR1 and CDR2: LNHNV and YYDKDF (reference sequence). V was clipped by 8 bases and J by 6 bases, with 19 bases between them. For the CDR3, the DNA is TGTGCCACCTCGAGACAGGGAGGGGAGTCCGGGGAGCTGTTTTTT. Encoded protein: CATSRQGGESGELFF.